These 27 T cell receptor beta chains came from one sample sequenced in a study of early T cells in non-severe SARS-CoV-2 infection. In TCRdb, the 5' RACE reads were re-called with MiXCR into one record per CDR3 protein. The sample contains 90,000 to 130,000 distinct CDR3 sequences, roughly 13% of which appear only once. The sequenced sample was whole blood, obtained at baseline. The source of these receptors is an adult who was a healthcare worker with PCR-confirmed SARS-CoV-2 infection or an uninfected control (not recorded which).

The chain employs TRBV28 and TRBJ2-6; TRBD1 matches at 8 bases. Germline-derived CDR1 and CDR2 are MDHEN and SYDVKM. The CDR3 has 16 amino acids. J was trimmed by 4 bases and V by 2 bases; bases with no gene match: 4. The CDR3 loop is CASSLGGTGGANVLTF. The CDR3 DNA reads as TGTGCCAGCAGTTTAGGGGGGACAGGAGGGGCCAACGTCCTGACTTTC.

The gene calls are TRBV3-1 and TRBJ1-1; D uncertain. V lost 8 bases to trimming and J lost 1 base, with 17 bases between them. Germline V gene sequence: CDR1 LGHDT, CDR2 YNNKEL (reference sequence). The CDR3 consists of 15 residues. CDR3 sequence reads: CASSREAEENTEAFF. DNA of the CDR3: TGTGCCAGCTCGAGAGAGGCAGAAGAGAACACTGAAGCTTTCTTT.

J is TRBJ2-2 and V is TRBV9, with 11 bases lining up with TRBD2. The germline V gene has CDR1 SGDLS and CDR2 YYNGEE. This CDR3 has 15 amino acids. V dropped 2 bases and J dropped 5; count of bases not matched to a gene: 2. Here the CDR3 reads CASSVRTSGTGELFF. Here the CDR3 DNA reads TGTGCCAGCAGCGTTCGGACTAGCGGGACCGGGGAGCTGTTTTTT.

This clonotype has only a few counts. V and J are TRBV6-2 or TRBV6-3 and TRBJ1-5; D not resolved. V was pared by 4 bases and J by 0 bases, with 10 bases between. CDR1 is MNHEY and CDR2 is SVGEGT in the germline V gene. CDR3 length: 15 amino acids. CDR3 amino acids: CASSSGKNSNQPQHF. CDR3 nucleotide sequence: TGTGCCAGCAGTTCGGGGAAAAATAGCAATCAGCCCCAGCATTTT.

This clonotype occurred many times. V usage is TRBV29-1 and J usage is TRBJ1-4, with D uncertain. CDR1 is SQVTM and CDR2 is ANQGSEA in the germline V gene. Trimming cost V 3 bases and J 8 bases, with 16 bases left between them. The CDR3 is 14 amino acids. Written as DNA, the CDR3 is TGCAGCGTTGAGTGGGCGGAGGAGCGGGAAAAACTGTTTTTT. It translates to CSVEWAEEREKLFF.

The J gene is TRBJ2-5, the V gene TRBV5-1; a weak D match, TRBD2 (5 bases). The CDR3 has 16 residues. V shed 0 bases and J shed 1 base, with 13 bases lying between them. Germline V lookup: CDR1 SGHRS, CDR2 YFSETQ. The CDR3 loop reads CASSLVGLSPQETQYF. CDR3 coding DNA: TGCGCCAGCAGCTTGGTCGGACTCTCACCCCAAGAGACCCAGTACTTC. The full variable domain, rest sourced from reference TRBV5-1 and TRBJ2-5, is KAGVTQTPRYLIKTRGQQVTLSCSPISGHRSVSWYQQTPGQGLQFLFEYFSETQRNKGNFPGRFSGRQFSNSRSEMNVSTLELGDSALYLCASSLVGLSPQETQYFGPGTRLLVL.

This clonotype has a handful of counts. V and J are TRBV12-3 or TRBV12-4 and TRBJ1-2; 12 positions agree with TRBD1. After removal of 6 bases from V and 5 bases from J, the junction contained 7 bases not matched to a gene. CDR3 length: 15 residues. The CDR3 sequence: CASRKGQGAMYGYTF. As DNA, the CDR3 is TGTGCCAGCAGAAAGGGACAGGGGGCGATGTATGGCTACACCTTC.

This clonotype was counted a few times. The chain uses TRBV28 and TRBJ2-7; D remains unclear. The CDR3 length is 11 residues. Looked up from germline, CDR1 is MDHEN and CDR2 is SYDVKM. Trimming cost V 6 bases and J 3 bases, with 6 bases left between them. The CDR3 sequence is CASSNNYEQYF. For the CDR3, the DNA is TGTGCCAGCAGCAACAACTACGAGCAGTACTTC.

The rearrangement links TRBV7-9 to TRBJ2-7, with unresolved D. The CDR3 is 14 amino acids. Trimming shortened V by 6 bases and J by 2 bases, and 14 bases separated the two germline ends. CDR1 SEHNR and CDR2 FQNEAQ come from the germline V gene (reference sequence). The CDR3 nucleotides are TGTGCCAGCAGTCCCAACCTAACCCCCTACGAGCAGTACTTC. It translates to CASSPNLTPYEQYF.

The chain employs TRBV7-6 and TRBJ2-4, with D possibly TRBD2 on 6 matching bases. Germline V gene lookup returns CDR1 SGHVS and CDR2 FNYEAQ. V lost 1 base to trimming and J lost 8 bases, with 12 bases between them. The CDR3 is 14 amino acids. CDR3 protein: CASSLVGGSDIQYF. The DNA for the CDR3 is TGTGCCAGCAGCTTAGTCGGGGGATCAGACATTCAGTACTTC.

This clonotype was seen a handful of times. J is TRBJ2-7 and V is TRBV4-2, with D perhaps matching TRBD1 (6 bases). Trimming pared 3 bases from V and 3 bases from J, leaving 15 bases between. The CDR3 is 15 amino acids. Germline CDR1 LGHNA, CDR2 YNFKEQ. In DNA form, the CDR3 reads TGTGCCAGCAGCCAGGAACGGACAGTAGGCTACGAGCAGTACTTC. It specifies CASSQERTVGYEQYF.

The V gene is TRBV11-2, the J gene TRBJ2-1; no clear D gene. Trimming stripped 0 bases from V and 2 bases from J, with 8 bases between. Germline CDR1 reads SGHAT; CDR2 reads FQNNGV. This CDR3 spans 15 amino acids. The CDR3 DNA is TGTGCCAGCAGCTTAGATGGGTATCCCTACAATGAGCAGTTCTTC. Protein sequence: CASSLDGYPYNEQFF.

The genes are TRBV29-1 and TRBJ1-2; D is unclear. Germline loops: CDR1 SQVTM, CDR2 ANQGSEA. CDR3 length equals 12 residues. The ends were cut back, 2 bases at V and 3 bases at J, with 7 bases in the middle. The CDR3 DNA sequence: TGCAGCGTTGAAAACACCGACTATGGCTACACCTTC. It encodes CSVENTDYGYTF.

In its sample, this clonotype was seen a few times. The gene calls are TRBV5-5 and TRBJ1-1; weak D call: TRBD1 (6 bases). This CDR3 contains 16 residues. Trimming removed 2 bases from V and 2 bases from J, with 16 bases in between. Looked up from germline, CDR1 is SGHKS and CDR2 is YYEKEE (reference sequence). CDR3 nucleotide sequence: TGTGCCAGCAGCTTCCGATCGACAGGATTAAACACTGAAGCTTTCTTT. Its protein product is CASSFRSTGLNTEAFF.

The V call is TRBV6-5, the J call TRBJ2-3, with D perhaps TRBD1 or TRBD2 (6 bases each). Per germline, CDR1 MNHEY and CDR2 SVGAGI. The V end was cut by 8 bases, the J end by 4 bases, with 13 bases between. This CDR3 comprises 13 residues. The CDR3 protein is CASWLGGSDTQYF. Written as DNA, the CDR3 is TGTGCCAGCTGGCTAGGGGGGTCAGATACGCAGTATTTT.

The sample holds many counts of this clonotype. The rearrangement joins TRBV2 to TRBJ2-2; 7 bases agree with TRBD1. In germline, CDR1 is SNHLY, CDR2 FYNNEI. This CDR3 is built from 14 residues. The ends lost 6 bases at V and 4 bases at J; junction bases unmatched: 5. CDR3 in amino acids: CASSRQGSTGELFF. The CDR3 nucleotides are TGTGCCAGCAGCCGACAGGGAAGCACCGGGGAGCTGTTTTTT. Supplemented by reference TRBV2 and TRBJ2-2, the full variable domain reads EPEVTQTPSHQVTQMGQEVILRCVPISNHLYFYWYRQILGQKVEFLVSFYNNEISEKSEIFDDQFSVERPDGSNFTLKIRSTKLEDSAMYFCASSRQGSTGELFFGEGSRLTVL.

The chain combines TRBV3-1 with TRBJ2-1, with TRBD2 matching 9 bases. This CDR3 is built from 17 residues. V lost 1 base to trimming and J lost 6 bases; unmatched junction nucleotides: 10. CDR1 and CDR2 from the germline V gene are LGHDT and YNNKEL (reference sequence). The chain's CDR3 is CASSQVSVAGVSNEQFF. The DNA for the CDR3 is TGTGCCAGCAGCCAAGTCTCAGTAGCGGGAGTATCCAATGAGCAGTTCTTC.

The chain carries TRBV12-3 or TRBV12-4 and TRBJ2-7; TRBD1 matches 8 bases. The CDR3 runs to 14 residues. Trimming took 6 bases from V and 2 from J; bases not matched to a gene: 6. The CDR3 sequence: CASRPGTGTYEQYF. CDR3 nucleotide sequence: TGTGCCAGCAGGCCCGGGACAGGAACCTACGAGCAGTACTTC.

This chain uses TRBV12-3 or TRBV12-4 with TRBJ2-2, with D maybe TRBD1 (6 bases). Trimming shortened V by 7 bases and J by 5 bases, and 17 bases separated the two germline ends. This CDR3 contains 15 residues. CDR3 sequence: CASTPRQGLTGELFF. For the CDR3, the DNA is TGTGCCAGCACCCCCCGGCAGGGGTTAACCGGGGAGCTGTTTTTT.

This clonotype was detected a few times. This rearrangement joins TRBV12-3 or TRBV12-4 to TRBJ2-1; weak D call: TRBD2 (6 bases). The CDR3 is 15 residues long. Trimming left V 6 bases short and J 2 bases short, with 14 bases between. CDR3 nucleotide sequence: TGTGCCAGCAGACCGCGGGACCTCGCCTACAATGAGCAGTTCTTC. It codes for CASRPRDLAYNEQFF.

This clonotype was seen many times. The chain is built from TRBV20-1 and TRBJ1-1; D is perhaps TRBD1 (5 bases). V was trimmed by 1 base and J by 1 base, leaving 10 bases between them. Looked up from germline, CDR1 is DFQATT and CDR2 is SNEGSKA (reference sequence). This CDR3 is built from 14 residues. The CDR3 loop reads CSARVGPQNTEAFF. In DNA, the CDR3 is TGCAGTGCTAGAGTGGGGCCCCAGAACACTGAAGCTTTCTTT.

This clonotype has only a few counts. The V gene is TRBV14, the J gene TRBJ2-1, with D unclear. This CDR3 region has 12 residues. V was cut by 4 bases and J by 7 bases, with 8 bases left in between. Germline V gives CDR1 SGHDN, CDR2 FVKESK. The chain's CDR3 is CASSPTWNEQFF. In DNA, the CDR3 is TGTGCCAGCAGCCCCACGTGGAATGAGCAGTTCTTC.

V is TRBV25-1 and J is TRBJ2-3; no clear D gene. Deletions cut 5 bases from V and 2 bases from J, with 17 bases between. Germline assignment: CDR1 MGHDK and CDR2 SYGVNS. This CDR3 has 16 residues. CDR3 sequence: CASSRLVDGDTDTQYF. The DNA for the CDR3 is TGTGCCAGCAGTAGGTTGGTCGACGGAGACACAGATACGCAGTATTTT.

Many counts were recorded for this clonotype. The V gene is TRBV28, the J gene TRBJ2-2; 8 positions match TRBD1. Trimming cost V 2 bases and J 6 bases; bases outside gene matches: 8. The CDR3 contains 16 residues. Germline V gene lookup returns CDR1 MDHEN and CDR2 SYDVKM. As DNA, the CDR3 is TGTGCCAGCAGTTTACCTCCGGACAGGGAACCCGGGGAGCTGTTTTTT. It is translated as CASSLPPDREPGELFF.

The V gene is TRBV28, the J gene TRBJ1-2; no firm D call. Deletions cut 3 bases from V and 6 bases from J, with 11 bases between. The germline gives CDR1 MDHEN, CDR2 SYDVKM. The CDR3 consists of 13 residues. The CDR3: CASSFGFEDGYTF. The CDR3, as DNA: TGTGCCAGCAGTTTCGGCTTTGAAGATGGCTACACCTTC.

This clonotype was counted many times. The chain joins TRBV12-3 or TRBV12-4 to TRBJ1-3; D not certain. V was clipped by 5 bases and J by 3 bases, with 11 bases between them. This CDR3 contains 14 residues. CDR3 region: CASSPRTGGNTIYF. The DNA of the CDR3 is TGTGCCAGCAGTCCCCGGACCGGTGGAAACACCATATATTTT.

The chain uses TRBV5-1 and TRBJ2-7; 8 bases line up with TRBD1. Trimming removed 0 bases from V and 2 bases from J; junction bases left unmatched: 4. CDR3 size: 15 residues. Germline V gene data show CDR1 as SGHRS and CDR2 as YFSETQ. As DNA, the CDR3 is TGCGCCAGCAGCTTGGCGGCGGGACAGGCCTACGAGCAGTACTTC. This codes for CASSLAAGQAYEQYF.